Described below is a single TCR beta chain sequence and its context. The record originates from a study of technical replicates of blood from a few donors. Method: immunoSEQ multiplex PCR; TCRdb's copy keeps in-frame clones and lacks some. The sample lists some 68,000 clones; 80% to 95% were seen once. Trimming cost V 6 bases and J 1 base, with 12 bases left between them. There are 14 residues in the CDR3. Germline V CDR1 and CDR2: SQVTM, ANQGSEA. This chain links TRBV29-1 with TRBJ2-2; D is unclear. This TCR derives from a human donor in good health. The sequencing input was T cells isolated from PBMCs. The CDR3 here is CSVSPGRNTGELFF. The CDR3 bases are TGCAGCGTCTCCCCAGGTCGGAACACCGGGGAGCTGTTTTTT.